This TCR beta chain was profiled in a study of cytomegalovirus exposure and HLA in healthy donors. The wider study: In an early release, HLA-typed donors contributed 75 million to 85 million unique TCR sequences. Overall study findings and caveats: Accurate predictions that matched the HLA-A and HLA-B alleles of most subjects were reportedly made from TCR beta sequences. In a later analysis, V- and J-gene trimming of beta chains associated with a DCLRE1C missense variant, replicated independently. A later analysis reportedly found that, within productive TCRs, an Asian-associated ancestry cluster had fewer N-insertions than the mean observed across the roughly 730 donors.

Comment on this clone: Its target is not known.

It was with 60 Vbeta and 13 Jbeta primers that the PCR ran. TCRdb's table, derived via immunoSEQ multiplex PCR, lists solely in-frame clones and lacks some. Among 250,000 to 350,000 clones, 70% to 90% were seen once, and the ten largest hold 2% to 3%. V lost 1 base and J lost 4; bases outside the gene matches: 8. The CDR3 length is 17 residues. Germline CDR1 is SGHTA and CDR2 is FQGNSA. This rearrangement joins TRBV7-2 to TRBJ2-1, with 9 bases lining up with TRBD2. Input material: PBMCs. The TCR comes from a young woman in good health and CMV-seronegative. CDR3 in DNA: TGTGCCAGCAGCTTAGTCGGCGGGGGGGCCATTTACAATGAGCAGTTCTTC. Its translation: CASSLVGGGAIYNEQFF. The full variable domain, its missing parts supplied by reference TRBV7-2 and TRBJ2-1, is GAGVSQSPSNKVTEKGKDVELRCDPISGHTALYWYRQSLGQGLEFLIYFQGNSAPDKSGLPSDRFSAERTGGSVSTLTIQRTQQEDSAVYLCASSLVGGGAIYNEQFFGPGTRLTVL.